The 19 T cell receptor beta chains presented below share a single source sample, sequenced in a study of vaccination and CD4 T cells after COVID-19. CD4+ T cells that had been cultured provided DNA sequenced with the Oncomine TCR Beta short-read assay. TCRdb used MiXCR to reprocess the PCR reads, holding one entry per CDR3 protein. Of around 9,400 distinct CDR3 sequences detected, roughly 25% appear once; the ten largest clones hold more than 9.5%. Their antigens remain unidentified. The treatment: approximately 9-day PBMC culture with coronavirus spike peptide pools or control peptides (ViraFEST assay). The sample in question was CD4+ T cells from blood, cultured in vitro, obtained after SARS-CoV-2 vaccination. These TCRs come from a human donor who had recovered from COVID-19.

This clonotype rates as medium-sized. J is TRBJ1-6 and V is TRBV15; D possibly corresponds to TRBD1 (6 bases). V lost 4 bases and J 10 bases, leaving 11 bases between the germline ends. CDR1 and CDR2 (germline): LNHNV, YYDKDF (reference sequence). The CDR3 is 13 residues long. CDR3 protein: CATSTRQDSPLHF. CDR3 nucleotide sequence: TGTGCCACCAGCACCAGACAGGACTCACCCCTCCACTTT.

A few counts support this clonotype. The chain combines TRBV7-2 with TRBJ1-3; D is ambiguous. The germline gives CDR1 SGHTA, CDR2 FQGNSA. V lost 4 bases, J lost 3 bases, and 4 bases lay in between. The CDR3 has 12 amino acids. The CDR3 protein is CASSSFGNTIYF. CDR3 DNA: TGTGCCAGCAGCTCATTTGGAAACACCATATATTTT. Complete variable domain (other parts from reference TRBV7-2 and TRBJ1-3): GAGVSQSPSNKVTEKGKDVELRCDPISGHTALYWYRQSLGQGLEFLIYFQGNSAPDKSGLPSDRFSAERTGGSVSTLTIQRTQQEDSAVYLCASSSFGNTIYFGEGSWLTVV.

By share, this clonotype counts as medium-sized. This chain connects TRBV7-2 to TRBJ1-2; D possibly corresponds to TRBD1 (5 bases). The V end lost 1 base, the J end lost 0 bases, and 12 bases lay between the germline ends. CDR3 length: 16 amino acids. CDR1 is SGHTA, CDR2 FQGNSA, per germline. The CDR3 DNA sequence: TGTGCCAGCAGCTTAGAGGGGATGAACGCTAACTATGGCTACACCTTC. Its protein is CASSLEGMNANYGYTF.

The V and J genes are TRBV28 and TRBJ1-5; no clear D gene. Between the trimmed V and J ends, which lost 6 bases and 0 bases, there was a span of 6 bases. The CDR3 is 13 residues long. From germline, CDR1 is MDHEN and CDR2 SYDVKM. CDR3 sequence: CASRDGSNQPQHF. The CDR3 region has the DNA TGTGCCAGCAGGGACGGTAGCAATCAGCCCCAGCATTTT.

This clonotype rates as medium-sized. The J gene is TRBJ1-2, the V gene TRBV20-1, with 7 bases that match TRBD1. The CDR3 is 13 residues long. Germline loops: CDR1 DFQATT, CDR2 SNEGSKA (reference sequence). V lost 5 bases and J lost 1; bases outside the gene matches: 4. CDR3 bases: TGCAGTGCTGGAAGACAGGGTAACTATGGCTACACCTTC. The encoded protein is CSAGRQGNYGYTF.

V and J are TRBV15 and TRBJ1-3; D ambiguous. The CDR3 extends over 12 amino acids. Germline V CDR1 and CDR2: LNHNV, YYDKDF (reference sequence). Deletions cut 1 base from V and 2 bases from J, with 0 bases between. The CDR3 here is CATSRAGNTIYF. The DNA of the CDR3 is TGTGCCACCAGCAGAGCTGGAAACACCATATATTTT.

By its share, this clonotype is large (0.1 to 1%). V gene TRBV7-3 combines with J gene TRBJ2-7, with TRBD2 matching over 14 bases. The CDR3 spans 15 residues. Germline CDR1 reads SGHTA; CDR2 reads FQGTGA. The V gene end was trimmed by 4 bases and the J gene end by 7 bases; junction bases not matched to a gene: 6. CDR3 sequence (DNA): TGTGCCAGCAGCTCCGGACTAGCGGGAGGTGGTGAGCAGTACTTC. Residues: CASSSGLAGGGEQYF.

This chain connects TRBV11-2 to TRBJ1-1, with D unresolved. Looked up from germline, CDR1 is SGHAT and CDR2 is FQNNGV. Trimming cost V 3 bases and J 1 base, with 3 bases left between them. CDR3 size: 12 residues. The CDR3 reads CASSFPNTEAFF. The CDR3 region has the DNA TGTGCCAGCAGCTTCCCGAACACTGAAGCTTTCTTT.

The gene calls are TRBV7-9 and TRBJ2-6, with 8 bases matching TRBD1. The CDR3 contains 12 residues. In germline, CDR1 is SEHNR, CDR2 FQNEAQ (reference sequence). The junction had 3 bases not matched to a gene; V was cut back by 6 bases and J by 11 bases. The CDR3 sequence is CASRETGDVLTF. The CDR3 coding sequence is TGTGCCAGCAGAGAGACAGGGGACGTCCTGACTTTC.

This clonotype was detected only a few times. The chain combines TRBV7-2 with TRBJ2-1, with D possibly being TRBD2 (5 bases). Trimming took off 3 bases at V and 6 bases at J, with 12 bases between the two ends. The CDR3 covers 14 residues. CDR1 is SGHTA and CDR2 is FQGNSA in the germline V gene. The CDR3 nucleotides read TGTGCCAGCAGCTTCGGGGTACTTTTCAATGAGCAGTTCTTC. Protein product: CASSFGVLFNEQFF.

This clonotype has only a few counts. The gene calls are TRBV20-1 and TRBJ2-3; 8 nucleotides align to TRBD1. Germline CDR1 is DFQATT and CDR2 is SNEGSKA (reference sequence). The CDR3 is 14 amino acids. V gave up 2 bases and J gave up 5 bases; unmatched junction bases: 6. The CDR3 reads CSARPGGRGDTQYF. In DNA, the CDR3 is TGCAGTGCTAGACCAGGGGGCCGTGGAGATACGCAGTATTTT.

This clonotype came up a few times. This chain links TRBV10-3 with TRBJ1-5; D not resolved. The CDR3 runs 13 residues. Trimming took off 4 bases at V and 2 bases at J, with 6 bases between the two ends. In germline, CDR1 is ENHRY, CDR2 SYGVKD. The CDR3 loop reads CAISGGGNQPQHF. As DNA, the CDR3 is TGTGCCATCAGTGGCGGTGGCAATCAGCCCCAGCATTTT.

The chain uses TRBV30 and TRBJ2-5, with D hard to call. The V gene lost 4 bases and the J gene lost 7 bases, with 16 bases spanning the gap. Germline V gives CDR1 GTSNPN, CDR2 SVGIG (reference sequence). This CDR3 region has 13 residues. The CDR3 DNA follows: TGTGCCTGGAATGCTAGGTCGTGGGGGACCCAGTACTTC. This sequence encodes CAWNARSWGTQYF.

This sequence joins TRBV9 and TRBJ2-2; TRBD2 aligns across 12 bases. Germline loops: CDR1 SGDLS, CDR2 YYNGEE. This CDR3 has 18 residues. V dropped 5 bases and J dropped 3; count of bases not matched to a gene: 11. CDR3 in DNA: TGTGCCAGCAGGGGGTCTAGCGGGAGGGCCCTCGACACCGGGGAGCTGTTTTTT. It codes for CASRGSSGRALDTGELFF.

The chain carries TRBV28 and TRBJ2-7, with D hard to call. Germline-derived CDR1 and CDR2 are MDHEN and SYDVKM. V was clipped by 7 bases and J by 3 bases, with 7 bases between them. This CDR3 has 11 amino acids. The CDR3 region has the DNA TGTGCCAGCACTACGAGCTACGAGCAGTACTTC. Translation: CASTTSYEQYF.

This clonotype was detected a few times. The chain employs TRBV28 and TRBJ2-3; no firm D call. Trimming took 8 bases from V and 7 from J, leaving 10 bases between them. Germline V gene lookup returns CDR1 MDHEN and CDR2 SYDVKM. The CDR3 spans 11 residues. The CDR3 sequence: CASGQLNTQYF. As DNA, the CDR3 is TGTGCCAGCGGGCAGTTGAATACGCAGTATTTT.

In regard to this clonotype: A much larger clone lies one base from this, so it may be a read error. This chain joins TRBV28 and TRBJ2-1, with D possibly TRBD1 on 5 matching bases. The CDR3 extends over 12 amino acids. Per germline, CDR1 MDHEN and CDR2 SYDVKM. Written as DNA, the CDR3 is TGTGTCAGCAGCCTCCAGGGAACTGAGCAGTTCTTC. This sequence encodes CVSSLQGTEQFF. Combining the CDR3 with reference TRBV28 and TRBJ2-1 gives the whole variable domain DVKVTQSSRYLVKRTGEKVFLECVQDMDHENMFWYRQDPGLGLRLIYFSYDVKMKEKGDIPEGYSVSREKKERFSLILESASTNQTSMYLCVSSLQGTEQFFGPGTRLTVL.

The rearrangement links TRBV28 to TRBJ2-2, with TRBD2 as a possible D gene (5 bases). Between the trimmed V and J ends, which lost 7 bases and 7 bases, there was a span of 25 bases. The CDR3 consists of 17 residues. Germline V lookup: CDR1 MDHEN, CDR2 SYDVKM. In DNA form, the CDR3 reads TGTGCCAGCACCTCTCCAAAAGAGGGAAAAGGTAGCGGGGAGCTGTTTTTT. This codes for CASTSPKEGKGSGELFF.

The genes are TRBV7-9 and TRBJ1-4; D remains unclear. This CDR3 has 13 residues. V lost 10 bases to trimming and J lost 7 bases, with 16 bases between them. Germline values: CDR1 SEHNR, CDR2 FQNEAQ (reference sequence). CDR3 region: CATPGSVGEKLFF. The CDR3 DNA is TGTGCCACCCCGGGCTCCGTGGGTGAAAAACTGTTTTTT.